The clone carrying this TCR beta chain has only a few counts. The V and J ends lost 4 bases and 1 base respectively, with 8 bases between them. Germline CDR1 KGHSH, CDR2 LQKENI. CDR3 length equals 14 residues. Measured with immunoSEQ multiplex PCR; TCRdb has only the in-frame clones, and not every one. This sample has about 160,000 clones, with over 75% found just once. The entry originates in a study of blood T cell repertoires in COVID-19. Study information: Sites across the United States, Italy and Spain contributed samples from acute and convalescent COVID-19.

The V gene is TRBV18, the J gene TRBJ1-5; no definite D call. Sequenced sample: peripheral blood. The source of this sequence is an older man with acute or convalescent COVID-19. Written as DNA, the CDR3 is TGTGCCAGCTCACTGAGACTGAGCAATCAGCCCCAGCATTTT. Translating it yields CASSLRLSNQPQHF. Using reference TRBV18 and TRBJ1-5 for the parts outside the CDR3, the full variable domain is NAGVMQNPRHLVRRRGQEARLRCSPMKGHSHVYWYRQLPEEGLKFMVYLQKENIIDESGMPKERFSAEFPKEGPSILRIQQVVRGDSAAYFCASSLRLSNQPQHFGDGTRLSIL.